Listed below are T cell receptor beta chains from one sample, sequenced in a study of T cells in Graves' hyperthyroidism and ophthalmopathy. TCRdb called the multiplex PCR reads again in MiXCR, with one record for every CDR3 protein. Found here are some 340,000 distinct CDR3 sequences, approximately 15% of them singletons; the top ten hold approximately 35%. The material sequenced was blood. These TCRs come from a woman between 40 and 55 years old with Graves' ophthalmopathy. Each CDR3 is given with its conserved first and last residue. The D gene is left open where the match is weak. Expanded clones are given a class, and other clones once, few, many or no size at all.

j_call clone_size d_call cdr3_length v_call cdr3_aa cdr3_nt
TRBJ1-1 few TRBD1 15 TRBV5-4 CASSPLRGRETEAFF TGTGCCAGCTCCCCCCTGAGGGGGCGAGAGACTGAAGCTTTCTTT
TRBJ1-1 many - 15 TRBV5-1 CASSLAAGTNTEAFF TGCGCCAGCAGCTTGGCCGCTGGGACGAACACTGAAGCTTTCTTT
TRBJ2-2 - TRBD2 16 TRBV11-3 CASSYVSSGGTGELFF TGTGCCAGCAGCTATGTTTCCAGCGGGGGCACCGGGGAGCTGTTTTTT
TRBJ1-4 - TRBD1 15 TRBV18 CASSRDQGAREKLFF TGTGCCAGCTCGCGCGATCAGGGGGCACGGGAAAAACTGTTTTTT
TRBJ2-1 few TRBD2 14 TRBV18 CASSPAGGIDEQFF TGTGCCAGCTCACCCGCGGGGGGGATCGATGAGCAGTTCTTC
TRBJ2-1 - - 14 TRBV19 CASSIGSSLVEQFF TGTGCCAGTAGTATAGGATCTAGCCTCGTTGAGCAGTTCTTC
TRBJ1-1 many - 14 TRBV13 CASSLERMNTEAFF TGTGCCAGCAGCTTAGAGCGCATGAACACTGAAGCTTTCTTT
TRBJ1-5 many TRBD1 15 TRBV7-2 CASNSKQGVDQPQHF TGTGCCAGCAACTCCAAACAGGGGGTCGATCAGCCCCAGCATTTT
TRBJ1-1 few - 13 TRBV18 CASSPVTNTEAFF TGTGCCAGCTCACCAGTCACGAACACTGAAGCTTTCTTT
TRBJ2-5 few - 12 TRBV20-1 CSAKGPRETQYF TGCAGTGCCAAGGGACCTCGGGAGACCCAGTACTTC
TRBJ1-5 many - 15 TRBV7-2 CASSLVQGGNQPQHF TGTGCCAGCAGCTTAGTACAAGGTGGCAATCAGCCCCAGCATTTT
TRBJ2-1 - - 11 TRBV5-1 CASSGTGEQFF TGCGCCAGCAGCGGGACTGGTGAGCAGTTCTTC
TRBJ2-7 many - 13 TRBV20-1 CSAGGTVGYEQYF TGCAGTGCTGGAGGGACGGTTGGGTACGAGCAGTACTTC
TRBJ2-7 many - 11 TRBV20-1 CSATKRYEQYF TGCAGTGCTACTAAACGCTACGAGCAGTACTTC
TRBJ2-1 many - 14 TRBV12-3/TRBV12-4 CAINFPMSYNEQFF TGTGCCATCAACTTCCCGATGAGCTACAATGAGCAGTTCTTC
TRBJ2-3 many - 15 TRBV11-2 CASSLDHGQTDTQYF TGTGCCAGCAGCTTAGACCACGGACAAACAGATACGCAGTATTTT
TRBJ2-2 - - 14 TRBV25-1 CASSVQPNTGELFF TGTGCCAGCAGTGTCCAGCCGAACACCGGGGAGCTGTTTTTT
TRBJ1-6 few TRBD1 17 TRBV7-9 CASSPHPLTGALRPLHF TGTGCCAGCAGCCCCCACCCATTAACAGGGGCCCTAAGACCCCTCCACTTT
TRBJ2-2 - - 14 TRBV18 CASSKVEEYGELFF TGTGCCAGCTCAAAGGTCGAAGAATACGGGGAGCTGTTTTTT
TRBJ1-2 many - 12 TRBV28 CASSREGGGYTF TGTGCCAGCAGCCGAGAGGGGGGGGGCTACACCTTC
TRBJ1-1 many - 15 TRBV11-3 CASRQYISLNTEAFF TGTGCCAGCAGACAATACATCAGCTTGAACACTGAAGCTTTCTTT
TRBJ1-5 many - 14 TRBV2 CASSGGTSNQPQHF TGTGCCAGCAGTGGGGGGACGAGCAATCAGCCCCAGCATTTT
TRBJ2-2 many - 15 TRBV2 CASSARRGGQRELFF TGTGCCAGCAGCGCCCGGAGGGGGGGACAGAGGGAGCTGTTTTTT
TRBJ2-5 - TRBD2 16 TRBV9 CASSASSGGRQETQYF TGTGCCAGCAGCGCCTCTAGCGGGGGGCGGCAAGAGACCCAGTACTTC
TRBJ2-7 many - 14 TRBV7-9 CASSLWDGNYEQYF TGTGCCAGCAGCTTGTGGGACGGAAATTACGAGCAGTACTTC
TRBJ2-2 few TRBD1 16 TRBV5-1 CASSWTGVAYTGELFF TGCGCCAGCAGCTGGACAGGGGTCGCGTACACCGGGGAGCTGTTTTTT
TRBJ2-3 few - 15 TRBV7-9 CASSSLIPPTDTQYF TGTGCCAGCAGTTCTCTCATCCCACCCACAGATACGCAGTATTTT
TRBJ2-1 few TRBD2 17 TRBV5-1 CASSLELAGGIVNEQFF TGCGCCAGCAGCTTGGAGCTAGCGGGGGGCATCGTCAATGAGCAGTTCTTC
TRBJ2-3 many - 13 TRBV5-4 CASSSTLTDTQYF TGTGCCAGCAGCTCCACCCTCACAGATACGCAGTATTTT
TRBJ1-2 few TRBD1 13 TRBV3-1 CAGSQGGPYGYTF TGTGCCGGCAGCCAGGGGGGTCCCTATGGCTACACCTTC
TRBJ2-7 - - 14 TRBV5-6 CASNPAGGPYEQYF TGTGCCAGCAACCCAGCCGGGGGACCCTACGAGCAGTACTTC
TRBJ1-1 many TRBD1 16 TRBV5-1 CASSLGGQGMITEAFF TGCGCCAGCAGCTTGGGGGGACAGGGGATGATAACTGAAGCTTTCTTT
TRBJ2-7 few TRBD1 15 TRBV4-1 CASSVRTGEGYEQYF TGCGCCAGCAGCGTGCGGACAGGGGAAGGCTACGAGCAGTACTTC
TRBJ1-1 many - 13 TRBV5-1 CASSFGSPYEAFF TGCGCCAGCAGCTTTGGGTCCCCCTATGAAGCTTTCTTT
TRBJ1-2 many - 15 TRBV28 CASSLPGTTNYGYTF TGTGCCAGCAGCCTTCCGGGAACTACTAACTATGGCTACACCTTC
TRBJ2-1 many - 14 TRBV12-3/TRBV12-4 CASTLTETYNEQFF TGTGCCAGCACCCTAACAGAAACCTACAATGAGCAGTTCTTC
TRBJ1-1 many - 12 TRBV28 CASSHTNTEAFF TGTGCCAGCAGTCATACGAACACTGAAGCTTTCTTT
TRBJ2-1 many - 16 TRBV18 CASSPQTRLDYNEQFF TGTGCCAGCTCACCACAAACAAGGCTGGACTACAATGAGCAGTTCTTC